This T cell receptor beta chain was sequenced during a study of T cell changes during pregnancy in multiple sclerosis. V was clipped by 5 bases and J by 1 base; unmatched bases: 7. CDR3 length: 17 amino acids. CDR1 and CDR2 from the germline V gene are LNHDA and SQIVND (reference sequence). TCRdb's table, derived via immunoSEQ multiplex PCR, lists solely in-frame clones and lacks some. There are about 70,000 clones in the sample; 92% occur only once, and more than 1.2% lies in the top ten. This sequence originates from a female donor with multiple sclerosis, enrolled in a pregnancy study. J is TRBJ2-6 and V is TRBV19, with 8 bases aligning to TRBD1. The specimen comprised peripheral blood, sampled after pregnancy. The CDR3 nucleotides are TGTGCCAGTAGTGTGACAGGGGCCCCTTCTGGGGCCAACGTCCTGACTTTC. Protein product: CASSVTGAPSGANVLTF.